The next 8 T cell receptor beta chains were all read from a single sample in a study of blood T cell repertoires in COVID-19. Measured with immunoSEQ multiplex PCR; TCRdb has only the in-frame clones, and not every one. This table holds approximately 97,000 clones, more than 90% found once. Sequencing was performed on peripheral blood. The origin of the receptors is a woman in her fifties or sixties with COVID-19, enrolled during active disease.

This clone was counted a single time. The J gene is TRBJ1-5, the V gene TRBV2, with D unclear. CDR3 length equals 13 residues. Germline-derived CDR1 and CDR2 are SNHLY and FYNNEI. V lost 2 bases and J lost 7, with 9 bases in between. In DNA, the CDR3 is TGTGCCAGCAGTGAAACAGTACCGCAGCCCCAGCATTTT. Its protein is CASSETVPQPQHF.

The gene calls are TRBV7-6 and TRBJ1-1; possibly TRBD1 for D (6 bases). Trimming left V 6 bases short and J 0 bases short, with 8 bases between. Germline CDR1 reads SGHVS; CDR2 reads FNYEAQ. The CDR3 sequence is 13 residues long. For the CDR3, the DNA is TGTGCCAGCAGTTGGGACATGAACACTGAAGCTTTCTTT. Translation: CASSWDMNTEAFF.

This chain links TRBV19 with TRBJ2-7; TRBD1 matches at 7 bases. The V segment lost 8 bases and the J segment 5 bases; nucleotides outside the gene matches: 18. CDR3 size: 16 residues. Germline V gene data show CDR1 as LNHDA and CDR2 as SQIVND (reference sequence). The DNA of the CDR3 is TGTGCCAGTGTGCACCGAAAGGACAGGCAAACCCACGAGCAGTACTTC. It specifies CASVHRKDRQTHEQYF.

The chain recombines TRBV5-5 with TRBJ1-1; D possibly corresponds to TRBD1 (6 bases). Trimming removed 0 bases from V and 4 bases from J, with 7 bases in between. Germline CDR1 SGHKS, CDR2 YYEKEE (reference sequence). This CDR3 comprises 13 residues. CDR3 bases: TGTGCCAGCAGCTTGGGCAGGGGCACTGAAGCTTTCTTT. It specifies CASSLGRGTEAFF. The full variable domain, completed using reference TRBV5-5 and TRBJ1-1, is DAGVTQSPTHLIKTRGQQVTLRCSPISGHKSVSWYQQVLGQGPQFIFQYYEKEERGRGNFPDRFSARQFPNYSSELNVNALLLGDSALYLCASSLGRGTEAFFGQGTRLTVV.

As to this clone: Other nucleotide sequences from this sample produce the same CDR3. The CDR3 coding sequence is TGTGCCAGTAGCCGACAGGGATATGGCTACACCTTC. Protein product: CASSRQGYGYTF. The rearrangement uses TRBV19 and TRBJ1-2; 7 positions agree with TRBD1. From germline, CDR1 is LNHDA and CDR2 SQIVND (reference sequence). The CDR3 length is 12 residues. The V segment lost 6 bases and the J segment 5 bases; nucleotides outside the gene matches: 3. Full variable domain (outside the CDR3, taken from reference TRBV19 and TRBJ1-2): DGGITQSPKYLFRKEGQNVTLSCEQNLNHDAMYWYRQDPGQGLRLIYYSQIVNDFQKGDIAEGYSVSREKKESFPLTVTSAQKNPTAFYLCASSRQGYGYTFGSGTRLTVV.

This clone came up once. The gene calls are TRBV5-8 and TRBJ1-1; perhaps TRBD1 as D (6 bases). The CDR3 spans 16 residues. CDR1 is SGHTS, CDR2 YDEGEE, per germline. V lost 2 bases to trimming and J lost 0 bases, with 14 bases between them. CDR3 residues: CASSLQGSRMNTEAFF. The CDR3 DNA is TGTGCCAGCAGCTTACAGGGCTCCCGAATGAACACTGAAGCTTTCTTT.

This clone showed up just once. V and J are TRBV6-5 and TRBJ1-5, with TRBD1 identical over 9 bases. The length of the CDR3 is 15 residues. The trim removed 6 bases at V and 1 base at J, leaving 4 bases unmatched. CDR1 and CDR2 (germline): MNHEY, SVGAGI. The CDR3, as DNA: TGTGCCAGCAGGAAACAGGGGGCGAGCAATCAGCCCCAGCATTTT. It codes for CASRKQGASNQPQHF.

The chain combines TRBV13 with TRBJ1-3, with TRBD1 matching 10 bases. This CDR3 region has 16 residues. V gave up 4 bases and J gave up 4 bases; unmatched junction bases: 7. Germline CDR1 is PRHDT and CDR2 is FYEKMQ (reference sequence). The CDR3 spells CASSSTGGLVGNTIYF. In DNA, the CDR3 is TGTGCCAGCAGCTCGACAGGGGGCCTCGTGGGAAACACCATATATTTT.